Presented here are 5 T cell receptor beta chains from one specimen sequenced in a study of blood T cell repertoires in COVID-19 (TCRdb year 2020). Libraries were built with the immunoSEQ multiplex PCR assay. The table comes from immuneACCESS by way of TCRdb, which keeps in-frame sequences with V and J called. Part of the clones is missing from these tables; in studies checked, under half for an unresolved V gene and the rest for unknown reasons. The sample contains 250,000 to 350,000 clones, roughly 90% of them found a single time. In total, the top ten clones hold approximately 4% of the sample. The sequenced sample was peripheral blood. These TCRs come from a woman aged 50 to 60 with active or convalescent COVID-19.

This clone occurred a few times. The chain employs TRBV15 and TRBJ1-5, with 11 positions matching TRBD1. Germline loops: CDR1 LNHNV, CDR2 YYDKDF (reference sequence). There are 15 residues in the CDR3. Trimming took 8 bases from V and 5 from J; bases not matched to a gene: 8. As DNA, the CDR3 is TGTGCCACCGCGTGGGACAGGGGGTGGGATCAGCCCCAGCATTTT. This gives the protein CATAWDRGWDQPQHF.

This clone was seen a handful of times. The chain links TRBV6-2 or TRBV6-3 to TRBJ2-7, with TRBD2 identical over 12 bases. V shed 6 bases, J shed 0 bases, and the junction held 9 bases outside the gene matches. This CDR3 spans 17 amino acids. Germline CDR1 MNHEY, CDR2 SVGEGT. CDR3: CASSRRTSGTFSYEQYF. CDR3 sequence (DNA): TGTGCCAGCAGCCGAAGGACTAGCGGGACCTTCTCCTACGAGCAGTACTTC.

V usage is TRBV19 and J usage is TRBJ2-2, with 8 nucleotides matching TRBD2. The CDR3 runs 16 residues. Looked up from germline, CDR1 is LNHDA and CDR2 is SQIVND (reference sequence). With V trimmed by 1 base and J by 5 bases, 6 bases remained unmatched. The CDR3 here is CASSIAPAGETGELFF. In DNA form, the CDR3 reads TGTGCCAGTAGTATAGCCCCAGCGGGGGAAACCGGGGAGCTGTTTTTT.

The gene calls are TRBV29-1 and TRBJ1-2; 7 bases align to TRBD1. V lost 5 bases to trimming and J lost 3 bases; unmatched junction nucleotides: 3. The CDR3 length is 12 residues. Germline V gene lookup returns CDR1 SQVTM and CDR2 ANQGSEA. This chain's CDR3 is CSVRQGDYGYTF. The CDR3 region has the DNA TGCAGCGTTCGACAGGGAGACTATGGCTACACCTTC.

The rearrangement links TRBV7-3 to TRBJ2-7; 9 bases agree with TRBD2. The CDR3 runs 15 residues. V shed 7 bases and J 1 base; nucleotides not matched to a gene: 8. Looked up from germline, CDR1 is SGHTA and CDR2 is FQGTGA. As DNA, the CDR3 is TGTGCCAGCAACGTTCTAGCGGGGTCTTCCTACGAGCAGTACTTC. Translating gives CASNVLAGSSYEQYF.